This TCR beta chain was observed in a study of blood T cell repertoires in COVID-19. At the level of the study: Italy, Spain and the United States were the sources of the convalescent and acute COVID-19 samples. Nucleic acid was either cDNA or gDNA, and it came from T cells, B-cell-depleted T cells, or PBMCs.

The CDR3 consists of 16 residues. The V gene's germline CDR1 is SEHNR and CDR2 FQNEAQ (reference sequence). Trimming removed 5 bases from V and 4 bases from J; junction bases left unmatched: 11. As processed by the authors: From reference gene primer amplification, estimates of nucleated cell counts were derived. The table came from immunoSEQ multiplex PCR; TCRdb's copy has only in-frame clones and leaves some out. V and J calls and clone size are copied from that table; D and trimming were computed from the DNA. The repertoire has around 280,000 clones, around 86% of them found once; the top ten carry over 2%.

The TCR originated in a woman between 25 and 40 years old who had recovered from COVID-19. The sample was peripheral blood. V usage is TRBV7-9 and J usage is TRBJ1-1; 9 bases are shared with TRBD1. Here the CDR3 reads CASSLGDRVAGTEAFF. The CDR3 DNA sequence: TGTGCCAGCAGCCTAGGGGACAGGGTCGCGGGCACTGAAGCTTTCTTT. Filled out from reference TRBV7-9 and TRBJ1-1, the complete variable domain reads DTGVSQNPRHKITKRGQNVTFRCDPISEHNRLYWYRQTLGQGPEFLTYFQNEAQLEKSRLLSDRFSAERPKGSFSTLEIQRTEQGDSAMYLCASSLGDRVAGTEAFFGQGTRLTVV.